This record looks at one T cell receptor beta chain sequence and its context. Its antigen is unknown. Time point in this sample: new active TB diagnosis, blood taken before or within 7 days of starting treatment. The data were produced by immunoSEQ multiplex PCR, yet TCRdb's version contains in-frame clones alone and is incomplete. The repertoire has 30,000 to 35,000 clones, roughly 93% of them found once; the top ten carry about an eighth. Trimming took 4 bases from V and 0 from J, leaving 10 bases between them. CDR1 and CDR2 from the germline V gene are MGHRA and YSYEKL. The CDR3 sequence is 14 residues long. The sample belongs to a study of T cells in tuberculosis. Across the study: Within 7 days of starting treatment, or before, PBMC were stored.

Study findings and constraints: Active tuberculosis alpha repertoires lay closer to GMM-specific TCRs than controls'.

This sample comprised PBMCs, obtained at tuberculosis diagnosis. The rearrangement joins TRBV4-1 to TRBJ2-7; D is uncertain. The TCR was taken from an adult with tuberculosis. CDR3 coding DNA: TGCGCCAGCAGCCCCGAGCGAAGCTCCTACGAGCAGTACTTC. Its translation: CASSPERSSYEQYF.